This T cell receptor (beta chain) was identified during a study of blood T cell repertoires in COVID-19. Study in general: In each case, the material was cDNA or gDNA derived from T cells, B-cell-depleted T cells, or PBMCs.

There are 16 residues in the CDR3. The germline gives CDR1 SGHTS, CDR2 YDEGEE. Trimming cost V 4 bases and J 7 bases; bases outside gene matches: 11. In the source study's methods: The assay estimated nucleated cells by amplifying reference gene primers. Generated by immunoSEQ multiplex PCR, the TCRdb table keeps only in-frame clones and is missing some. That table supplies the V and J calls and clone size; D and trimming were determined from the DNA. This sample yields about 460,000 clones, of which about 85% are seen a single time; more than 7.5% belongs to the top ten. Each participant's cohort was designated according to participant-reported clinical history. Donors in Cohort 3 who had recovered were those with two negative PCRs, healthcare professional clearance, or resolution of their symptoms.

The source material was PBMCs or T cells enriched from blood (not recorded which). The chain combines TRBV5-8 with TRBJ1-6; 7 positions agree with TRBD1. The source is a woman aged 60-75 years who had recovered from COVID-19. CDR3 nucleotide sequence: TGTGCCAGCAGCCAAAAAAGGACAGGAATAAATTCACCCCTCCACTTT. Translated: CASSQKRTGINSPLHF.